What follows describes a single T cell receptor (beta chain). The data originate from a study of blood T cell repertoires in COVID-19. Turning to the study itself: Specimens from acute and convalescent COVID-19 originated in the United States, Italy and Spain.

Per the original data handling: Estimation of nucleated cell counts was performed using reference gene primer amplification. The repertoire was sequenced with immunoSEQ multiplex PCR; TCRdb's copy has only in-frame clones and lacks some. V and J calls and clone size come straight from that table; D and trimming were deduced from the DNA. The sample consists of hundreds of thousands of clones, roughly 87% of them appearing once. Participants were aged about 18 to 100 years, lived in about 26 US areas, and enrolled virtually. Each recovered donor of Cohort 3 presented with two negative PCRs, clearance, or symptom resolution. The CDR3 is 13 residues long. Germline CDR1 MNHEY, CDR2 SVGAGI. J gave up 2 bases and V 5 bases, and 3 bases lay outside the gene matches.

The chain has TRBV6-5 and TRBJ2-7; TRBD2 matches 7 bases. The sequenced material came from PBMCs or T cells enriched from blood (not recorded which). The TCR sequence derives from a woman aged 18-29 years who had recovered from COVID-19. The CDR3, as DNA: TGTGCCAGCAGTCGTGCGGGAGCCTACGAGCAGTACTTC. It specifies CASSRAGAYEQYF.